The T cell receptor beta chain described here comes from a study of T cells expressing NK-cell markers (TCRdb year 2020). About the study as a whole: TCR beta-chain repertoires were profiled in sorted CD3+CD56+NKG2C+, CD3+CD56+NKG2C- and CD3+CD56-NKG2C+ T-cell subsets from eight donors. Among the eight sequenced donors, only one was HCMV-seronegative, while the other seven were HCMV-seropositive. The eight sequenced donors were randomly selected healthy volunteers, three men and five women. Sequencing of the libraries produced 2 x 150 bp reads on Illumina HiSeq 2000/2500, MiSeq or NextSeq. On the study overall, not on this receptor specifically: Those dominant clonotypes were again the most abundant among CD3+CD56-NKG2C+ cells in several donors, at about 25-65%. Whether the expanded NKG2C-expressing T cell clones were specific for HCMV antigens remained unclear. In over five donors, the dominant CD3+CD56+NKG2C+ clonotypes were among the top 10 CD8+ clonotypes and accounted for roughly 1.0-8% of CD8+ T cells.

HCMV-specific IgG was detected in serum with a commercial ELISA kit to determine HCMV serostatus. Peripheral blood mononuclear cells were isolated from blood by Ficoll density gradient centrifugation. With respect to this clonotype: Its antigen target is currently unknown.

CDR1 is given as MNHEY and CDR2 as SVGAGI, both from the germline V gene. The CDR3 numbers 16 residues from cysteine through phenylalanine. DNA is not on record. TCRdb names Illumina HiSeq 2000 as the instrument used. 5'RACE template switching, by which a universal primer site and unique molecular identifiers were added, was used to make TCR beta cDNA libraries. cDNA synthesis was primed from the TCR beta constant segment, followed by two successive PCR amplification steps. The paper's processing steps were these. MIGEC handled demultiplexing of the reads and grouping by UMI, while MiTCR was used to assemble and quantify clonotypes. To exclude erroneous sequences, only TCR cDNA sequences supported by at least two reads were retained. The tcR package was used for downstream repertoire analysis, and clonotypes were matched between fractions using CDR3 nucleotide sequence together with V segment. Antigen specificity was annotated against VDJdb with VDJmatch, allowing one amino acid substitution in CDR3. After the reads were reprocessed by TCRdb, one entry was made per CDR3 protein sequence, with no DNA. These V and J calls rely on TCRdb rather than the paper's analysis. The table kept for this sample lists a few hundred thousand distinct CDR3 sequences. Roughly 5.2% of the sample rests with the top ten.

Sequences were obtained from blood T cells: a sorted CD56 or NKG2C T cell subset, CD4+ or CD8+ T cells, or bulk PBMC T cells (not recorded which). This receptor chain uses TRBV6-5 and TRBJ1-6. The sequence was obtained from a man aged 18-69 years in good health. CDR3 loop: CASSYSWSSYNSPLHF.